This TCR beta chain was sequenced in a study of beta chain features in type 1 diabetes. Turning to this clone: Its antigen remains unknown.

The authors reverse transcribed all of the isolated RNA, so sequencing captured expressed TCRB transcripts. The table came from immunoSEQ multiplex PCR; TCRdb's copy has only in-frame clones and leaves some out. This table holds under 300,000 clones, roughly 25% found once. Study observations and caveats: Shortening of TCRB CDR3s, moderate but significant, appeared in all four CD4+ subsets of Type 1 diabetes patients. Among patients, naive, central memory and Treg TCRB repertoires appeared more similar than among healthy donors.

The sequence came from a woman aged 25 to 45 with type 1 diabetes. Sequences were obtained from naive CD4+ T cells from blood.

CDR3 in DNA: TGTGCCAGCAGCGTACAGGGGACCTATGGCTACACCTTC. Translated, it gives CASSVQGTYGYTF. The genes are TRBV9 and TRBJ1-2; TRBD1 might be the D (6 bases). This CDR3 is 13 amino acids long. Germline CDR1 reads SGDLS; CDR2 reads YYNGEE. The V end was cut by 1 base, the J end by 4 bases, with 8 bases between.